Following are 26 T cell receptor beta chains from one sample sequenced in a study of blood T cells in healthy people across ages. A sample-barcoded 5' primer and a J-beta primer mix were used in a second PCR of roughly 7 to 12 cycles. Each CDR3 protein is one row after TCRdb ran MiXCR on the 5' RACE reads. Of approximately 810,000 distinct CDR3 sequences listed, about 37% are singletons. Sequencing was done on a sample of blood. Receptors were obtained from a man in his late teens or twenties in good health.

The chain recombines TRBV20-1 with TRBJ1-1; the match to TRBD1 covers 10 bases. The junction had 5 bases not matched to a gene; V was cut back by 3 bases and J by 4 bases. The CDR3 loop spans 14 amino acids. Germline V gene data show CDR1 as DFQATT and CDR2 as SNEGSKA (reference sequence). CDR3 nucleotide sequence: TGCAGTGCTAGCGGGACAGGGGTGGGCACTGAAGCTTTCTTT. It encodes CSASGTGVGTEAFF.

This clonotype was picked up one time. V is TRBV12-3 or TRBV12-4 and J is TRBJ2-5, with D unresolved. V gave up 5 bases and J gave up 4 bases, with 11 bases separating them. The CDR3 contains 13 residues. CDR3 DNA: TGTGCCAGCAGTGTACGTCAAAGAGAGACCCAGTACTTC. Translation: CASSVRQRETQYF.

This clonotype was recorded a few times. The genes are TRBV9 and TRBJ1-1; D not resolved. Germline V CDR1 and CDR2: SGDLS, YYNGEE. The V end lost 0 bases, the J end lost 1 base, and 4 bases lay between the germline ends. The CDR3 consists of 13 residues. CDR3 loop: CASSVDWNTEAFF. In DNA, the CDR3 is TGTGCCAGCAGCGTAGACTGGAACACTGAAGCTTTCTTT.

The CDR3 loop is CASSVPGNPYGYTF. CDR3 DNA sequence: TGTGCCAGCAGCGTGCCAGGGAACCCCTATGGCTACACCTTC. This rearrangement joins TRBV5-5 to TRBJ1-2, with D maybe TRBD1 (5 bases). The CDR3 totals 14 residues. Germline CDR1 is SGHKS and CDR2 is YYEKEE (reference sequence). Trimming removed 4 bases from V and 4 bases from J, with 14 bases in between.

CDR3 in amino acids: CASSPVRDLFNYGYTF. The CDR3 DNA is TGTGCCAGCAGTCCGGTTAGGGACCTCTTTAACTATGGCTACACCTTC. The V and J genes are TRBV27 and TRBJ1-2; possibly TRBD1 for D (5 bases). CDR3 length: 16 amino acids. Germline assignment: CDR1 MNHEY and CDR2 SMNVEV (reference sequence). V lost 5 bases, J lost 1 base, and 17 bases lay in between.

This clonotype was counted between two and nine times. The chain employs TRBV2 and TRBJ1-6; tentatively, D is TRBD1 (5 bases). Trimming took off 4 bases at V and 5 bases at J, with 9 bases between the two ends. The germline gives CDR1 SNHLY, CDR2 FYNNEI. This CDR3 contains 14 residues. CDR3 nucleotide sequence: TGTGCCAGCAGTGGGACAAATAATAATTCACCCCTCCACTTT. Translation: CASSGTNNNSPLHF.

This clonotype has a single count. The gene calls are TRBV20-1 and TRBJ1-2; D is possibly TRBD1 (5 bases). CDR1 is DFQATT, CDR2 SNEGSKA, per germline (reference sequence). V was pared by 3 bases and J by 8 bases, with 13 bases between. This CDR3 spans 12 amino acids. The CDR3 region is CSASPQGNGYTF. DNA of the CDR3: TGCAGTGCTAGTCCCCAGGGAAACGGCTACACCTTC.

The chain couples TRBV5-8 to TRBJ1-3, with 8 bases fitting TRBD1. The germline CDR1 and CDR2 sequences are SGHTS and YDEGEE. Trimming removed 0 bases from V and 3 bases from J; junction bases left unmatched: 2. The CDR3 sequence is 15 residues long. The CDR3 sequence is CASSLGTGYGNTIYF. CDR3 DNA: TGTGCCAGCAGCTTGGGGACAGGGTATGGAAACACCATATATTTT.

This clonotype has a handful of counts. The chain uses TRBV11-2 and TRBJ1-2; tentative D call: TRBD1 (5 bases). The CDR3 sequence is 12 residues long. Trimming cost V 3 bases and J 9 bases, with 11 bases left between them. The germline V gene encodes CDR1 SGHAT and CDR2 FQNNGV. This CDR3 is CASSLAEGSYTF. CDR3 coding DNA: TGTGCCAGCAGCTTGGCGGAGGGGAGCTACACCTTC.

With respect to this clonotype: A much larger clone sits a single nucleotide away, making a read error possible. The chain couples TRBV4-2 to TRBJ2-1, with a weak D call TRBD2 (5 bases). With the DNA end fitting TRBJ2-7 better, the J assignment may be wrong. Germline V gene lookup returns CDR1 LGHNA and CDR2 YNFKEQ. CDR3 length: 20 amino acids. In DNA, the CDR3 is TGTGCCAGCAGCCAAGAGCCCTTCACGGGGTGGGCCCTTCCCTACAATGAGCAGTACTTC. It is translated as CASSQEPFTGWALPYNEQYF.

In regard to this clonotype: A junction end diverges from the germline sequence, so it may reflect a read error. J is TRBJ2-7 and V is TRBV12-3 or TRBV12-4; TRBD2 is a possible D gene (5 bases). The CDR3 contains 11 residues. This CDR3 reads CASSTDYELYF. The CDR3 DNA follows: TGTGCCAGCAGTACCGACTACGAGCTGTACTTC.

This rearrangement joins TRBV5-1 to TRBJ2-7; the D gene is possibly TRBD2 (6 bases). The V gene lost 5 bases and the J gene lost 1 base, with 16 bases spanning the gap. The V gene's germline CDR1 is SGHRS and CDR2 YFSETQ. CDR3 length: 15 amino acids. The DNA for the CDR3 is TGCGCCAGCAGAACCGGGGACTTAAGTTCCTACGAGCAGTACTTC. It specifies CASRTGDLSSYEQYF. Supplemented by reference TRBV5-1 and TRBJ2-7, the full variable domain reads KAGVTQTPRYLIKTRGQQVTLSCSPISGHRSVSWYQQTPGQGLQFLFEYFSETQRNKGNFPGRFSGRQFSNSRSEMNVSTLELGDSALYLCASRTGDLSSYEQYFGPGTRLTVT.

This clonotype was seen ten or more times. The chain employs TRBV27 and TRBJ1-1; D remains ambiguous. The CDR3 runs 13 residues. V lost 3 bases to trimming and J lost 3 bases, with 8 bases between them. The germline gives CDR1 MNHEY, CDR2 SMNVEV (reference sequence). The CDR3 nucleotides read TGTGCCAGCAGTTTCGGGAGGGACACTGAAGCTTTCTTT. It codes for CASSFGRDTEAFF.

The chain joins TRBV28 to TRBJ2-7; D gene ambiguous. The closer fit of TRBJ2-5 to the DNA end suggests the J call may be wrong. This CDR3 region has 16 residues. Germline V gene lookup returns CDR1 MDHEN and CDR2 SYDVKM. The DNA for the CDR3 is TGTGCCAGCAGTACCTATACCCTTAATTTGGTGGAGACCCAGTACTTC. Translating gives CASSTYTLNLVETQYF.

V and J are TRBV11-2 and TRBJ1-1; D not resolved. CDR1 and CDR2 from the germline V gene are SGHAT and FQNNGV. Trimming cost V 8 bases and J 7 bases, with 17 bases left between them. The CDR3 is made up of 13 amino acids. The CDR3: CASHAAGPNEAFF. CDR3 sequence (DNA): TGTGCCAGCCACGCTGCAGGACCTAATGAAGCTTTCTTT.

The V and J genes are TRBV6-1 and TRBJ2-5, with TRBD1 matching over 8 bases. The CDR3 has 16 amino acids. Germline V lookup: CDR1 MNHNS, CDR2 SASEGT. With 1 base clipped from V and 2 bases from J, the junction kept 6 bases outside the gene matches. CDR3: CASSEVWTGRQETQYF. The CDR3, as DNA: TGTGCCAGCAGTGAAGTTTGGACAGGGAGGCAAGAGACCCAGTACTTC.

The rearrangement links TRBV6-6 to TRBJ1-2; tentative D call: TRBD1 (6 bases). CDR3 length: 14 amino acids. The ends were cut back, 7 bases at V and 6 bases at J, with 18 bases in the middle. Germline V gene lookup returns CDR1 MNHNY and CDR2 SVGAGI (reference sequence). Here the CDR3 reads CASTFGGRPNGYTF. CDR3 DNA sequence: TGTGCCAGCACCTTCGGGGGGCGGCCGAATGGCTACACCTTC.

This rearrangement joins TRBV6-5 to TRBJ1-1, with TRBD1 matching over 9 bases. CDR3 length: 15 residues. The trim removed 5 bases at V and 5 bases at J, leaving 9 bases unmatched. Germline V gene sequence: CDR1 MNHEY, CDR2 SVGAGI. The CDR3 sequence: CASSTRDREETEAFF. For the CDR3, the DNA is TGTGCCAGCAGTACGCGGGACAGGGAGGAAACTGAAGCTTTCTTT.

The chain links TRBV6-5 to TRBJ1-2, with D hard to call. From germline, CDR1 is MNHEY and CDR2 SVGAGI. V was cut by 4 bases and J by 7 bases, with 25 bases left in between. The CDR3 has 17 residues. CDR3 nucleotide sequence: TGTGCCAGCAGTTTTCTCTGGGAAACCCTTGGAATAGGTGGCTACACCTTC. The encoded protein is CASSFLWETLGIGGYTF.

This clonotype has just a few counts. J is TRBJ2-7 and V is TRBV12-3 or TRBV12-4; no firm D call. The length of the CDR3 is 13 residues. The V end was cut by 5 bases, the J end by 5 bases, with 13 bases between. The CDR3: CASSVNRFDEQYF. The CDR3 DNA sequence: TGTGCCAGCAGTGTCAACCGTTTCGACGAGCAGTACTTC.

Regarding this clonotype: This may be a read error, as it is one base from a much larger clone. This chain connects TRBV7-9 to TRBJ1-2; D is perhaps TRBD1 (5 bases). V dropped 1 base and J dropped 1 base, with 16 bases sitting between them. CDR1 SEHNR and CDR2 FQNEAQ come from the germline V gene (reference sequence). This CDR3 is 17 amino acids long. The CDR3 sequence is CASSLGTYGAINYGYTF. The DNA for the CDR3 is TGTGCCAGCAGCTTAGGGACGTATGGGGCCATTAACTATGGCTACACCTTC.

The chain uses TRBV28 and TRBJ2-5; the D gene could be TRBD1 or TRBD2 (5 bases each). Germline V gene lookup returns CDR1 MDHEN and CDR2 SYDVKM. The CDR3 has 15 amino acids. V was shortened by 7 bases and J by 10 bases, with 25 bases between the two germline ends. The CDR3 nucleotides are TGTGCCAGCAAAAGTCCTAAGGGGCCCAGCGAGGGCCAGTACTTC. Its translation is CASKSPKGPSEGQYF.

The table lists this clonotype with many counts. This chain uses TRBV12-3 or TRBV12-4 with TRBJ1-1, with TRBD1 matching over 7 bases. This CDR3 region has 13 residues. With V trimmed by 5 bases and J by 4 bases, 4 bases remained unmatched. The chain's CDR3 is CASSVAGGTEAFF. In DNA form, the CDR3 reads TGTGCCAGCAGTGTTGCAGGGGGCACTGAAGCTTTCTTT.

This chain links TRBV5-1 with TRBJ2-5; TRBD2 matches 12 bases. V was clipped by 2 bases and J by 3 bases; unmatched bases: 8. CDR1 and CDR2 (germline): SGHRS, YFSETQ. The CDR3 loop spans 17 amino acids. This CDR3 reads CASSLGLAGPSEETQYF. CDR3 coding DNA: TGCGCCAGCAGCTTAGGACTAGCGGGGCCCAGTGAAGAGACCCAGTACTTC.

This clonotype was observed a handful of times. This chain uses TRBV5-6 with TRBJ2-1; maybe TRBD1 (6 bases). Germline lookup yields CDR1 SGHDT and CDR2 YYEEEE. The CDR3 loop spans 13 amino acids. V was shortened by 10 bases and J by 1 base, with 12 bases between the two germline ends. The CDR3 DNA sequence: TGTGCCGCCCAACAGGGATCCTACAATGAGCAGTTCTTC. This codes for CAAQQGSYNEQFF.

This clonotype came up many times. The V and J genes are TRBV20-1 and TRBJ1-2; D gene unclear. CDR1 and CDR2 (germline): DFQATT, SNEGSKA (reference sequence). Trimming took 0 bases from V and 10 from J, leaving 15 bases between them. The CDR3 sequence is 13 residues long. The CDR3: CSARDGAKRTYTF. The CDR3 DNA follows: TGCAGTGCTAGAGATGGCGCAAAAAGAACCTACACCTTC.